The T cell receptor beta chain under discussion was sequenced for a study of T cell repertoires in cytomegalovirus infection. Broader study findings: HLA-C-restricted CMV-specific TCR beta clonotypes prevailed in the ex vivo response.

A word on this clonotype: Its target is not known.

The CDR3 is 15 amino acids. CDR1 is SNHLY and CDR2 is FYNNEI in the germline V gene. V lost 8 bases and J 3 bases, leaving 19 bases between the germline ends. MiXCR, applied by TCRdb to the reads, yields one record per CDR3 protein. The sample shows under 850,000 distinct CDR3 sequences, 35% of them seen only once. The sample was PBMCs. The chain links TRBV2 to TRBJ1-2; D might be TRBD1 (6 bases). The source is a human donor in good health (CMV status not recorded). Some clones in this sample may be carry-over from other donors' samples. The CDR3 DNA follows: TGTGCCAGCTCTGAGGTACAGGGAAGCGACTATGGCTACACCTTC. Translated: CASSEVQGSDYGYTF.